This record concerns one TCR beta chain sequence. What it binds is unknown. These data originate in a study of shared clonotypes between healthy human individuals. Study context: Each donor contributed plates that comprised three CD4 naive, three CD4 memory, two CD8 naive and one CD8 memory. General study findings and limits: A limitation of the genetic and exposure-history diversity represented arose from few donors. Against clonotypes common to all four donors, non-shared ones had lower generation probabilities.

V lost 3 bases to trimming and J lost 0 bases, with 9 bases between them. This CDR3 contains 16 residues. CDR1 is LNHDA and CDR2 is SQIVND in the germline V gene (reference sequence). Sorted-subset replicate PCR reactions contained 200 ng DNA, corresponding to approximately 30,000 T cell genomes. Clones were read by immunoSEQ multiplex PCR, and TCRdb kept only the in-frame ones, dropping some. In the table there are 650,000 to 800,000 clones, 72% of which are singletons. The TCR was taken from a woman in her 30s in good health. Source material: memory CD4+ T cells sorted from blood. Subset defined: CD45RA-negative fraction. This chain connects TRBV19 to TRBJ2-6, with D possibly called TRBD1 or TRBD2 (5 bases each). In nucleotides, the CDR3 is TGTGCCAGTAGTATTGGGGACGGCTCTGGGGCCAACGTCCTGACTTTC. Its translation is CASSIGDGSGANVLTF.